This TCR beta chain was sequenced during a study of blood T cell repertoires in COVID-19. Study information: The study drew acute and convalescent COVID-19 samples from the United States, Italy and Spain. From T cells, B-cell-depleted T cells, or PBMCs came the material, which was cDNA or gDNA.

Authors' methods: Estimation of nucleated cell counts relied on the amplification of reference gene primers. Sequenced by immunoSEQ multiplex PCR; TCRdb stores in-frame clones only, minus some. That table is the source of V, J and clone size, and D and trimming were worked out from the DNA. The table records approximately 410,000 clones, about nine tenths of them present only once. The CDR3 covers 15 residues. After removal of 3 bases from V and 6 bases from J, the junction contained 5 bases not matched to a gene. Germline CDR1 reads MNHNS; CDR2 reads SASEGT. The sequence came from a woman under 40 with active or convalescent COVID-19. Sequencing used peripheral blood. The chain combines TRBV6-1 with TRBJ1-5; the match to TRBD1 covers 10 bases. The CDR3 here is CASSDAGTGVQPQHF. The CDR3 region has the DNA TGTGCCAGCAGTGACGCCGGGACAGGGGTTCAGCCCCAGCATTTT.